A single sample is the source of the 21 T cell receptor beta chains below, sequenced in a study of cytomegalovirus exposure and HLA in healthy donors. Using immunoSEQ multiplex PCR, the repertoire was profiled, and TCRdb retains in-frame clones only, with some absent. The profile shows some 120,000 clones, roughly 95% of them singletons. Sequencing used PBMCs. These receptor sequences come from a man aged 18 to 29 in good health and CMV-seronegative.

The sample holds one count of this clone. The V call is TRBV6-5, the J call TRBJ2-7; TRBD1 might be the D (6 bases). This CDR3 has 14 amino acids. With 5 bases removed from V and 6 bases from J, the gap between germline ends came to 17 bases. Germline V CDR1 and CDR2: MNHEY, SVGAGI. DNA for the CDR3: TGTGCCAGCAGTCGGACAGCACCCTTATCCGAGCAGTACTTC. Its translation: CASSRTAPLSEQYF.

The V call is TRBV14, the J call TRBJ2-2; 14 bases are shared with TRBD2. The CDR3 loop spans 19 amino acids. Germline CDR1 reads SGHDN; CDR2 reads FVKESK. The ends lost 3 bases at V and 1 base at J; junction bases unmatched: 7. CDR3 residues: CASSHSFGLAGGNTGELFF. As DNA, the CDR3 is TGTGCCAGCAGCCATTCATTCGGACTAGCGGGGGGGAACACCGGGGAGCTGTTTTTT.

This clone was counted a single time. This chain joins TRBV6-6 and TRBJ1-3, with D possibly matching TRBD1 (6 bases). This CDR3 region has 13 residues. V lost 6 bases, J lost 4 bases, and 10 bases lay in between. Germline lookup yields CDR1 MNHNY and CDR2 SVGAGI (reference sequence). The CDR3 here is CASRQGPGNTIYF. CDR3 DNA sequence: TGTGCCAGCAGACAGGGCCCCGGAAACACCATATATTTT.

Here the CDR3 reads CASSLGWGPDEQFF. In DNA, the CDR3 is TGTGCCAGCAGCTTAGGATGGGGGCCCGATGAGCAGTTCTTC. The gene calls are TRBV7-7 and TRBJ2-1; tentatively, D is TRBD1 (6 bases). Trimming took off 1 base at V and 8 bases at J, with 12 bases between the two ends. Germline values: CDR1 SSHAT, CDR2 FNYEAQ (reference sequence). This CDR3 contains 14 residues.

V usage is TRBV9 and J usage is TRBJ2-1, with D tentatively TRBD2 (5 bases). This CDR3 is 15 amino acids long. Trimming shortened V by 4 bases and J by 4 bases, and 15 bases separated the two germline ends. CDR1 and CDR2 (germline): SGDLS, YYNGEE. The DNA for the CDR3 is TGTGCCAGCAGCCCGGCCAGCGGCCCTTACAATGAGCAGTTCTTC. Translation: CASSPASGPYNEQFF. Full variable domain (outside the CDR3, taken from reference TRBV9 and TRBJ2-1): DSGVTQTPKHLITATGQRVTLRCSPRSGDLSVYWYQQSLDQGLQFLIQYYNGEERAKGNILERFSAQQFPDLHSELNLSSLELGDSALYFCASSPASGPYNEQFFGPGTRLTVL.

The chain uses TRBV19 and TRBJ2-3, with 7 bases identical to TRBD1. The CDR3 runs to 16 residues. V shed 10 bases and J 4 bases; nucleotides not matched to a gene: 17. Germline V gives CDR1 LNHDA, CDR2 SQIVND (reference sequence). CDR3 coding DNA: TGTGCCACCCGGGACAGCGTGGGAGTAGTGGCAGATACGCAGTATTTT. Protein product: CATRDSVGVVADTQYF.

The rearrangement uses TRBV27 and TRBJ2-7; D may be TRBD1 (6 bases). CDR3 length: 14 amino acids. The germline V and J ends were trimmed by 4 bases and 2 bases, with 12 bases remaining between them. Germline assignment: CDR1 MNHEY and CDR2 SMNVEV (reference sequence). The CDR3 loop reads CASSSQGITYEQYF. Written as DNA, the CDR3 is TGTGCCAGCAGTTCTCAGGGGATAACCTACGAGCAGTACTTC.

This chain joins TRBV28 and TRBJ1-5; unclear D gene. In germline, CDR1 is MDHEN, CDR2 SYDVKM. Trimming pared 2 bases from V and 8 bases from J, leaving 16 bases between. The CDR3 is made up of 15 amino acids. CDR3 sequence: CASSLPQTPTEPQHF. In DNA form, the CDR3 reads TGTGCCAGCAGTTTACCCCAGACACCGACGGAGCCCCAGCATTTT.

The chain employs TRBV7-2 and TRBJ2-2, with D unclear. Per the germline V gene, CDR1 is SGHTA and CDR2 is FQGNSA. V dropped 5 bases and J dropped 2 bases, with 18 bases sitting between them. The CDR3 is 17 amino acids. This chain's CDR3 is CASSPTPLRSNTGELFF. The CDR3 DNA is TGTGCCAGCAGCCCGACCCCCTTGCGGAGCAACACCGGGGAGCTGTTTTTT.

This clone has only one observation. The rearrangement joins TRBV6-5 to TRBJ2-5; tentative D call: TRBD2 (6 bases). The CDR3 sequence is 14 residues long. Trimming took 8 bases from V and 2 from J, leaving 15 bases between them. Germline values: CDR1 MNHEY, CDR2 SVGAGI. This chain's CDR3 is CASGFRELQETQYF. In nucleotides, the CDR3 is TGTGCCAGCGGATTCCGGGAGTTGCAAGAGACCCAGTACTTC.

The V call is TRBV11-2, the J call TRBJ1-1, with D possibly TRBD1 on 6 matching bases. With 5 bases removed from V and 5 bases from J, the gap between germline ends came to 15 bases. This CDR3 spans 14 amino acids. Germline V gene data show CDR1 as SGHAT and CDR2 as FQNNGV. CDR3 sequence reads: CASSLRGRGTEAFF. The CDR3, as DNA: TGTGCCAGCAGCCTGCGGGGGCGAGGGACTGAAGCTTTCTTT.

The chain employs TRBV10-3 and TRBJ2-1, with 9 bases lining up with TRBD2. V was clipped by 3 bases and J by 7 bases; unmatched bases: 10. This CDR3 spans 16 amino acids. Germline lookup yields CDR1 ENHRY and CDR2 SYGVKD. The CDR3 DNA sequence: TGTGCCATCAGTGACCCGGGGCGGGAGGGTAGAAATGAGCAGTTCTTC. It translates to CAISDPGREGRNEQFF.

This chain links TRBV13 with TRBJ2-1; 10 positions match TRBD2. The V gene's germline CDR1 is PRHDT and CDR2 FYEKMQ (reference sequence). The CDR3 consists of 13 residues. V trimming: 3 bases; J trimming: 10 bases; junction bases outside the gene matches: 3. The CDR3 DNA reads as TGTGCCAGCAGCTTGGGACTAGCGAGAGAGCAGTTCTTC. The encoded protein is CASSLGLAREQFF. The variable domain in full, with the rest retrieved from reference TRBV13 and TRBJ2-1, is AAGVIQSPRHLIKEKRETATLKCYPIPRHDTVYWYQQGPGQDPQFLISFYEKMQSDKGSIPDRFSAQQFSDYHSELNMSSLELGDSALYFCASSLGLAREQFFGPGTRLTVL.

The chain couples TRBV29-1 to TRBJ2-7; 10 nucleotides line up with TRBD2. V lost 6 bases, J lost 2 bases, and 10 bases stayed unmatched. This CDR3 has 15 amino acids. Germline V gives CDR1 SQVTM, CDR2 ANQGSEA. The CDR3, as DNA: TGCAGCGTCGATCTCGGACTAGCGGAAACCTACGAGCAGTACTTC. Translation gives CSVDLGLAETYEQYF.

The genes are TRBV2 and TRBJ2-7, with D hard to call. Trimming removed 0 bases from V and 6 bases from J, with 6 bases in between. The CDR3 sequence is 12 residues long. Germline-derived CDR1 and CDR2 are SNHLY and FYNNEI. CDR3 sequence reads: CASSEAFSEQYF. CDR3 in DNA: TGTGCCAGCAGTGAAGCCTTCTCCGAGCAGTACTTC.

This clone occurred a few times. This chain connects TRBV18 to TRBJ2-7, with D perhaps matching TRBD1 (6 bases). The V gene's germline CDR1 is KGHSH and CDR2 LQKENI. Trimming cost V 6 bases and J 3 bases, with 12 bases left between them. The CDR3 has 13 amino acids. The CDR3 region is CASSRGQSYEQYF. In DNA, the CDR3 is TGTGCCAGCTCTCGAGGACAGAGCTACGAGCAGTACTTC.

This rearrangement joins TRBV29-1 to TRBJ2-1; TRBD1 might be the D (5 bases). CDR3 size: 13 residues. Germline values: CDR1 SQVTM, CDR2 ANQGSEA. Trimming removed 5 bases at V and 5 bases at J, with 13 bases between. The CDR3 here is CSVSRTIDNEQFF. CDR3 in DNA: TGCAGCGTTTCCCGGACAATCGACAATGAGCAGTTCTTC.

The gene calls are TRBV6-1 and TRBJ2-4, with a tentative D call TRBD1 (5 bases). Germline CDR1 reads MNHNS; CDR2 reads SASEGT. The ends were cut back, 1 base at V and 1 base at J, with 8 bases in the middle. The CDR3 spans 15 residues. CDR3 in amino acids: CASSEVAGAKNIQYF. In DNA, the CDR3 is TGTGCCAGCAGTGAAGTGGCAGGGGCCAAAAACATTCAGTACTTC.

The chain combines TRBV7-2 with TRBJ1-1, with 7 bases lining up with TRBD1. Germline V gene data show CDR1 as SGHTA and CDR2 as FQGNSA. The trim removed 5 bases at V and 6 bases at J, leaving 9 bases unmatched. CDR3 length equals 14 residues. CDR3 sequence: CASSADRDRAEAFF. CDR3 coding DNA: TGTGCCAGCAGCGCCGACAGGGACCGGGCTGAAGCTTTCTTT.

The chain carries TRBV15 and TRBJ1-5; D is unclear. Germline CDR1 reads LNHNV; CDR2 reads YYDKDF (reference sequence). V was cut by 6 bases and J by 2 bases, with 8 bases left in between. The length of the CDR3 is 13 residues. CDR3 sequence (DNA): TGTGCCACCAGGGAGATGGGCAATCAGCCCCAGCATTTT. Protein: CATREMGNQPQHF.

V and J are TRBV5-6 and TRBJ2-7; 9 nucleotides align to TRBD2. CDR1 is SGHDT, CDR2 YYEEEE, per germline. The trim removed 1 base at V and 5 bases at J, leaving 4 bases unmatched. The CDR3 totals 14 residues. CDR3 coding DNA: TGTGCCAGCAGCTTGTCTAGCGGGATCCACGAGCAGTACTTC. Residues: CASSLSSGIHEQYF. The variable domain in full, completed from reference TRBV5-6 and TRBJ2-7, reads DAGVTQSPTHLIKTRGQQVTLRCSPKSGHDTVSWYQQALGQGPQFIFQYYEEEERQRGNFPDRFSGHQFPNYSSELNVNALLLGDSALYLCASSLSSGIHEQYFGPGTRLTVT.